The present T cell receptor (beta chain) was sequenced within a study of blood T cell repertoires in COVID-19. On the study more broadly: Donors in the United States, Italy and Spain gave samples during acute or convalescent COVID-19. Nucleic acid was either cDNA or gDNA, and it came from T cells, B-cell-depleted T cells, or PBMCs.

V shed 3 bases and J shed 2 bases, with 8 bases lying between them. CDR1 and CDR2 from the germline V gene are SGHAT and FQNNGV. The length of the CDR3 is 14 residues. Libraries were prepared by immunoSEQ multiplex PCR; TCRdb keeps only in-frame clonotypes and omits some of them. This sample has 150,000 to 200,000 clones, with around 82% found just once. In Seattle, patients joined the study during active infection and were tracked longitudinally. V is TRBV11-2 and J is TRBJ1-3; D remains ambiguous. The TCR comes from a woman aged 40 to 49 with COVID-19, enrolled during active disease. The sequenced sample was peripheral blood. DNA of the CDR3: TGTGCCAGCAGCTTCCCGGGGACTGGAAACACCATATATTTT. This translates into CASSFPGTGNTIYF.